This T cell receptor beta chain derives from a study of breast tumors, draining lymph nodes, adjacent tissues. Whole-study results and caveats: Data fit most tumor T cells coming from lymph node, expanding in tumor. Compared with basal-like, luminal-like tumors shared significantly more repertoire with nontumor tissue. Tumor TCR diversity was below lymph nodes but above nontumor tissue. The lymph node origin of tumor T cells was framed as consistent with a hypothesis, not demonstrated.

Breast cancer patients provided tissue from their axillary draining lymph nodes. As for this clonotype: What it binds is not known. Lacking the conserved final phenylalanine or tryptophan, this CDR3 likely reflects a read error.

TCRdb re-derived calls from the multiplex PCR reads in MiXCR, one entry per CDR3 protein. The table has 150,000 to 200,000 distinct CDR3 sequences, about 30% seen once. V lost 4 bases, J lost 14 bases, and 15 bases lay in between. CDR1 SGHVS and CDR2 FNYEAQ come from the germline V gene. The CDR3 loop spans 13 amino acids. V is TRBV7-6 and J is TRBJ1-6, with no clear D. The sequence came from a female donor with breast cancer. Some clones in this sample may be carry-over from other donors' samples. What was sequenced was axillary lymph node tissue. The CDR3 loop is CASSSQPDGTLHS. DNA for the CDR3: TGTGCCAGCAGCTCACAGCCCGACGGTACCCTCCACTCT.